This T cell receptor beta chain was sequenced for a study of CD8 T cells in Susac syndrome. Study findings and constraints: Clonal expansion was not observed in the Susac syndrome CD4+ T cell repertoires.

Diagnostic criteria defined recently for definite or probable disease were met by the Susac syndrome patients. Reverse transcription used roughly 0.5 to 1 ug RNA and random hexamers. TCR beta CDR3 was amplified by immunoSEQ covering 54 Vbeta and 13 Jbeta. Each CDR3 protein is one row after TCRdb ran MiXCR on the immunoSEQ multiplex PCR reads. The sample comprises about 240,000 distinct CDR3 sequences, 90% to 96% of which are singletons, and less than 0.11% rests with the top ten. Points on this clonotype: What it binds is unknown.

This TCR derives from a human donor with Susac syndrome. Sequenced sample: CD4+ T cells from PBMCs.

In DNA form, the CDR3 reads TGTGCCAGCAGCAAAGATGGCAGTGGGAGGTATGGCTACACCTTC. Its protein product is CASSKDGSGRYGYTF. The gene calls are TRBV21-1 and TRBJ1-2. TRBV21-1 corresponds to a pseudogene. This CDR3 has 15 residues.